Described below is a single T cell receptor (beta chain) sequence and its context. No cognate antigen has been identified for it. No base qualities exist here, and no much larger clone lies one base off it. The CDR3 contains 14 residues, cysteine and phenylalanine counted. The DNA shown is the 42-base CDR3, in frame from base 1. V is clipped by 4 bases and J by 3 bases, and the sequence between their germline boundaries is 12 bases long. The CDR1 and CDR2 encoded by the germline V gene are LGHNA and YSLEER. These data come from a study of somatic mutations in cytotoxic T cells in rheumatoid arthritis (dated by TCRdb to 2016 to 2017). Turning to the overall study: Patient peripheral blood (about 30 ml EDTA) was drawn right after diagnosis and before any treatment started. The median ages of the patient and control groups were essentially identical. TCRB deep sequencing was performed for more than 50 rheumatoid arthritis patients and 20 or so healthy controls. Some V beta antibody-stained T-cell populations were flow-sorted on a FACSAria II or Sony SH800 at nearly 100% purity, and sorted V beta1+ cells also underwent TCRB sequencing. The study asked whether expanded CD8+ T-cell clones in newly diagnosed, untreated rheumatoid arthritis carry somatic mutations, and used TCRB deep sequencing to characterize clonality. Results the study describes overall, beyond this receptor: The slight underrepresentation of TRBV07 in patients was not corrected for multiple comparisons. An increase of CD8+ clonality with age was seen in patients (Spearman r ≈ 0.49) but not in healthy controls. It was unknown which antigens the expanded CD8+ clones targeted, and their absence from virus-specific databases did not exclude viral specificity. In about an eighth of the roughly 65 patients the largest CD8+ clone exceeded 20% of CD8+ cells, and several identical CD8+ TCRB sequences were shared between blood and synovial fluid. CD8+ T-cell clonality did not differ significantly between rheumatoid arthritis patients and age-matched healthy controls.

Genomic DNA underwent TCRB CDR3 sequencing using the immunoSEQ assay. Per the original workflow: Published virus-specific TCRB sequences were compared with patient CD8+ clones larger than 1%, and only a few matches were found. Nothing other than productive TCRB rearrangements was included in the analyses. A clone was defined by a unique TCRB CDR3 sequence, and clonality was computed as a productive clonality index based on Shannon entropy. To calculate repertoire overlap between two samples, the template counts of each clone were considered relative to each sample's total templates. V-gene usage measured by flow cytometry correlated with TCRB sequencing V-gene usage, with a Spearman r of roughly 0.55. In TCRdb, the immuneACCESS table is reduced to in-frame sequences with V and J assigned. These tables do not hold every clone; where another copy was compared, an unresolved V gene accounts for under half, and the others remain unexplained. Clone size and the V and J calls come from that table; the DNA yielded D and trimming. The sample profile shows fewer than 40,000 clones; 82% of them were found once. The ten top clones hold approximately 8% of the sample.

On an AutoMACS, CD4+ and CD8+ cells were isolated via positive magnetic bead selection, and their purity was verified by flow cytometry. A TCR V beta antibody panel was used in flow cytometry to screen first for clonal expansions, which were then characterized by TCRB deep sequencing of sorted CD8+ fractions. Peripheral blood mononuclear cells were obtained using density gradient separation with Ficoll-Paque PLUS. Nucleospin Tissue or Tissue XS kits were used to extract DNA from CD4-enriched, CD8-enriched or PBMC samples, and a Qubit 2.0 fluorometer was used for quantification. The chain uses TRBV4-3 and TRBJ1-2, with TRBD1 as a weak D call on 6 bases. The sample consisted of CD8+ T cells sorted from blood. The sequence was collected from an adult with rheumatoid arthritis. The nucleotide sequence reads TGCGCCAGCAGCCTACAGGGTAGCGACTATGGCTACACCTTC. This is translated as CASSLQGSDYGYTF.